The entry that follows covers one T cell receptor beta chain sequence. This sample was taken from a study of T cell responses to AZD1222 COVID-19 vaccine. Data came from immunoSEQ multiplex PCR; TCRdb stores just in-frame clones and leaves some out. The sample contains some 150,000 clones, 92% of which appear only once. Deletions cut 4 bases from V and 2 bases from J, with 12 bases between. Germline V gene sequence: CDR1 KGHSY, CDR2 FQNENV. The CDR3 has 15 amino acids. The rearrangement joins TRBV16 to TRBJ1-5; no firm D call. This receptor was obtained from an adult in good health. The input for sequencing was peripheral blood, taken on day 0 of AZD1222 vaccination. The CDR3, as DNA: TGTGCCAGCAGCCCCACGGCGGGAGGCAATCAGCCCCAGCATTTT. Translation: CASSPTAGGNQPQHF.